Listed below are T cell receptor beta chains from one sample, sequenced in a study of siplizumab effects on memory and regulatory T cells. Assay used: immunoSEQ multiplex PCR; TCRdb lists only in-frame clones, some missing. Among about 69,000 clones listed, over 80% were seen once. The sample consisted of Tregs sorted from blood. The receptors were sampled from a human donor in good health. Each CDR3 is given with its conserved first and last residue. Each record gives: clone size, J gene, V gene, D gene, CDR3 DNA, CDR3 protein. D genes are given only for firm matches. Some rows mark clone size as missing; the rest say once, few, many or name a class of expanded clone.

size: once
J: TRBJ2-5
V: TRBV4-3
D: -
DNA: TGCGCCAGCAGTCGGGGAGCGGCAGAGACCCAGTACTTC
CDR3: CASSRGAAETQYF

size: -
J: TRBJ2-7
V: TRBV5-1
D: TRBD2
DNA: TGCGCCAGCAGCCGGACTAGCGGCTACGAGCAGTACTTC
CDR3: CASSRTSGYEQYF

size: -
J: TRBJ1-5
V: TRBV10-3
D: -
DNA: TGTGCCATCAGTGAGGGACGGGCTCAGCCCCAGCATTTT
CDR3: CAISEGRAQPQHF

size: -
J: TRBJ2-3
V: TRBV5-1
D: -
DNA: TGCGCCAGCAGCTTGGTGTCCGGGGATACGCAGTATTTT
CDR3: CASSLVSGDTQYF

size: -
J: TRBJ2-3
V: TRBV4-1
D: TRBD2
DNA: TGCGCCAGCAGGATCTTCGGACTAGCGGGAGGCGTCGCAGATACGCAGTATTTT
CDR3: CASRIFGLAGGVADTQYF

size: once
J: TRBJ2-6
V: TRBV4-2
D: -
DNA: TGTGCCAGCAGCCGCCAGGTCGTCTCTGGGGCCAACGTCCTGACTTTC
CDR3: CASSRQVVSGANVLTF

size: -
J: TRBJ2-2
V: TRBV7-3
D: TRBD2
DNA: TGTGCCAGCAGCAGGGGACTAGCGGGGACCACCGGGGAGCTGTTTTTT
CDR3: CASSRGLAGTTGELFF

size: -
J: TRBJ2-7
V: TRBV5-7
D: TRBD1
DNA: TGTGCCAGCAGCTTAATGGGACAGGGCTTGCACGAGCAGTACTTC
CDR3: CASSLMGQGLHEQYF

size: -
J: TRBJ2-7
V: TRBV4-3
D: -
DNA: TGCGCCAGCAGCCAATGGGGGGCCGCCGAGCAGTACTTC
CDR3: CASSQWGAAEQYF

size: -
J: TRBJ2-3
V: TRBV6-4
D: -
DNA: TGTGCCAGCAGTGAAGGGCCTCGGGGCCGTACGCAGTATTTT
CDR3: CASSEGPRGRTQYF

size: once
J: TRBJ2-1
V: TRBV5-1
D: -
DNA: TGCGCCAGCAGCTTGGTCCCCACCCGCACCTACAATGAGCAGTTCTTC
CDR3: CASSLVPTRTYNEQFF

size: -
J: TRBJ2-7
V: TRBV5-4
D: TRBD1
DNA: TGTGCCAGCAGCTTGGGACAGGGTAACTACGAGCAGTACTTC
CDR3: CASSLGQGNYEQYF

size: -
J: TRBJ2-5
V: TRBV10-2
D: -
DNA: TGCGCCAGCAGGTGGGGGGGCCGGGATATAGAGACCCAGTACTTC
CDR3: CASRWGGRDIETQYF

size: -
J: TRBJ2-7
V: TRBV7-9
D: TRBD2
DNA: TGTGCCAGCAGCTTAACTGCCGGGACTAGCGGGAGTTACGAGCAGTACTTC
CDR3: CASSLTAGTSGSYEQYF

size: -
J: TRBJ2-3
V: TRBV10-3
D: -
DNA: TGTGCCATCACCAGGGGGGTTAATACAGATACGCAGTATTTT
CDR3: CAITRGVNTDTQYF

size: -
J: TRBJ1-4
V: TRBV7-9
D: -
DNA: TGTGCCAGCAGCTCCAACCCCCACATAAAAAGTGATGAAAAACTGTTTTTT
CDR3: CASSSNPHIKSDEKLFF

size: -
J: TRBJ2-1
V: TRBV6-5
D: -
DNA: TGTGCCAGCACCAAAGGGGTACTAGTAGATGAGCAGTTCTTC
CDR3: CASTKGVLVDEQFF

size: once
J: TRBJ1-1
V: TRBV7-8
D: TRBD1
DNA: TGTGCCAGCTCTGACAGGGGGCCGTTGAACACTGAAGCTTTCTTT
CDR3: CASSDRGPLNTEAFF